The 22 T cell receptor beta chains reported below all come from one sample, sequenced in a study of blood T cell repertoires in COVID-19. Repertoires were generated with immunoSEQ multiplex PCR, while TCRdb's copy carries only in-frame clones and drops some. The table has about 210,000 clones, around 89% seen once. The sequenced sample was peripheral blood. The receptor set was obtained from a middle-aged woman with acute or convalescent COVID-19.

This chain joins TRBV27 and TRBJ1-2, with 11 nucleotides matching TRBD1. The V segment lost 3 bases and the J segment 4 bases; nucleotides outside the gene matches: 7. CDR3 length: 16 residues. Germline assignment: CDR1 MNHEY and CDR2 SMNVEV (reference sequence). The CDR3 loop reads CASSLWTGGSFYGYTF. CDR3 nucleotides: TGTGCCAGCAGTTTGTGGACAGGGGGCAGTTTCTATGGCTACACCTTC.

The V gene is TRBV6-5, the J gene TRBJ1-2, with 9 bases matching TRBD1. Germline V lookup: CDR1 MNHEY, CDR2 SVGAGI. Trimming cost V 5 bases and J 8 bases; bases outside gene matches: 12. This CDR3 has 15 amino acids. CDR3 protein: CASSLNTGGTHGYTF. The CDR3, as DNA: TGTGCCAGCAGTCTCAATACAGGGGGCACCCACGGCTACACCTTC.

The chain employs TRBV6-1 and TRBJ2-7, with D perhaps TRBD1 (6 bases). V shed 1 base and J shed 3 bases, with 10 bases lying between them. Germline V lookup: CDR1 MNHNS, CDR2 SASEGT. The CDR3 runs to 14 residues. The CDR3 here is CASSEGDTLYEQYV. The CDR3 DNA is TGTGCCAGCAGTGAAGGGGACACCCTCTACGAGCAGTACGTC.

The CDR3 nucleotides are TGTGCCAGTAGTAAGGCGGGGGGAGGGGTGACTGAAGCTTTCTTT. It codes for CASSKAGGGVTEAFF. This chain links TRBV19 with TRBJ1-1, with D possibly matching TRBD1 (5 bases). V lost 4 bases, J lost 5 bases, and 17 bases lay in between. The germline V gene has CDR1 LNHDA and CDR2 SQIVND (reference sequence). The CDR3 contains 15 residues.

This rearrangement joins TRBV11-2 to TRBJ2-6; the D gene is possibly TRBD1 (5 bases). CDR1 is SGHAT and CDR2 is FQNNGV in the germline V gene. There are 16 residues in the CDR3. V lost 1 base, J lost 1 base, and 8 bases lay in between. The CDR3, as DNA: TGTGCCAGCAGCTTAGCCCCAGGGTCTGGGGCCAACGTCCTGACTTTC. Amino acid sequence: CASSLAPGSGANVLTF.

The chain uses TRBV2 and TRBJ2-3, with a possible D match to TRBD2 (6 bases). The germline gives CDR1 SNHLY, CDR2 FYNNEI. This CDR3 spans 14 amino acids. V shed 7 bases and J shed 4 bases, with 15 bases lying between them. The DNA for the CDR3 is TGTGCCAGCATAAGAACGGGAGTTCCAGATACGCAGTATTTT. It translates to CASIRTGVPDTQYF.

This clone was recorded a few times. V gene TRBV6-4 combines with J gene TRBJ2-3, with 11 bases fitting TRBD2. Germline CDR1 MRHNA, CDR2 SNTAGT. J lost 4 bases, V lost 0 bases, and 3 bases had no gene match. This CDR3 spans 16 amino acids. CDR3 sequence: CASSDSASGGPDTQYF. DNA of the CDR3: TGTGCCAGCAGTGACTCGGCTAGCGGGGGGCCAGATACGCAGTATTTT.

The CDR3 DNA reads as TGTGCCAGCAGCGTGCGGGACAGGACCTACAATGAGCAGTTCTTC. Protein sequence: CASSVRDRTYNEQFF. The chain employs TRBV9 and TRBJ2-1, with 8 nucleotides matching TRBD1. Trimming cost V 2 bases and J 2 bases; bases outside gene matches: 3. The CDR3 spans 15 residues. Germline V lookup: CDR1 SGDLS, CDR2 YYNGEE. Variable domain in full (rest from reference TRBV9 and TRBJ2-1): DSGVTQTPKHLITATGQRVTLRCSPRSGDLSVYWYQQSLDQGLQFLIQYYNGEERAKGNILERFSAQQFPDLHSELNLSSLELGDSALYFCASSVRDRTYNEQFFGPGTRLTVL.

V is TRBV6-5 and J is TRBJ2-7, with a tentative D call TRBD1 (5 bases). The germline V and J ends were trimmed by 11 bases and 2 bases, with 16 bases remaining between them. The germline CDR1 and CDR2 sequences are MNHEY and SVGAGI. The CDR3 runs 13 residues. The CDR3 is CASRPGQAYEQYV. The CDR3 DNA follows: TGTGCCTCACGTCCAGGGCAGGCCTACGAGCAGTACGTC.

The rearrangement uses TRBV3-1 (or the pseudogene TRBV3-2) and TRBJ1-2; no definite D call. Germline loops: CDR1 LGHDT, CDR2 YNNKEL (reference sequence). Trimming removed 2 bases at V and 5 bases at J, with 12 bases between. This CDR3 spans 14 amino acids. The CDR3 spells CASSQPGTMYGYTF. The CDR3 nucleotides read TGTGCCAGCAGCCAACCTGGCACTATGTATGGCTACACCTTC.

This clone was seen only once. The V call is TRBV11-2, the J call TRBJ1-1; D is possibly TRBD1 (6 bases). The CDR3 length is 15 residues. V dropped 1 base and J dropped 4 bases, with 13 bases sitting between them. Germline-derived CDR1 and CDR2 are SGHAT and FQNNGV. CDR3 nucleotide sequence: TGTGCCAGCAGCTTAGGAGGGGGGGGTTTCACTGAAGCTTTCTTT. Amino acids: CASSLGGGGFTEAFF. The full variable domain, rest sourced from reference TRBV11-2 and TRBJ1-1, is EAGVAQSPRYKIIEKRQSVAFWCNPISGHATLYWYQQILGQGPKLLIQFQNNGVVDDSQLPKDRFSAERLKGVDSTLKIQPAKLEDSAVYLCASSLGGGGFTEAFFGQGTRLTVV.

This clone was recorded only once. The V call is TRBV12-3 or TRBV12-4, the J call TRBJ1-1, with TRBD1 matching over 7 bases. The CDR3 spans 13 residues. V shed 6 bases and J 7 bases; nucleotides not matched to a gene: 8. The DNA for the CDR3 is TGTGCCAGCAGCCCCGACAGGGCTGGTGAAGCTTTCTTT. Its translation: CASSPDRAGEAFF.

This chain links TRBV3-1 (or the pseudogene TRBV3-2) with TRBJ1-2; D is ambiguous. V was trimmed by 4 bases and J by 2 bases, leaving 8 bases between them. The CDR3 runs 13 residues. The germline CDR1 and CDR2 sequences are LGHDT and YNNKEL (reference sequence). The CDR3 sequence: CASSPAANYGYTF. CDR3 DNA sequence: TGTGCCAGCAGCCCGGCAGCGAACTATGGCTACACCTTC.

The chain combines TRBV5-1 with TRBJ1-2; 7 bases are shared with TRBD1. The CDR3 is made up of 16 amino acids. V was pared by 3 bases and J by 7 bases, with 15 bases of the junction left unmatched. The germline V gene encodes CDR1 SGHRS and CDR2 YFSETQ. This CDR3 reads CASSSHPGTDLSGYTF. The CDR3 nucleotides read TGCGCCAGCAGCTCACACCCCGGGACAGATCTGTCTGGCTACACCTTC.

The chain joins TRBV10-1 to TRBJ1-3; tentatively, D is TRBD1 (6 bases). The CDR3 has 14 residues. Germline lookup yields CDR1 WNHNN and CDR2 SYGVQD (reference sequence). V lost 3 bases, J lost 2 bases, and 8 bases lay in between. In DNA, the CDR3 is TGCGCCAGCAGTGACAGGGGTCCTGGAAACACCATATATTTT. Translated: CASSDRGPGNTIYF.

This sequence joins TRBV29-1 and TRBJ1-2; D ambiguous. Germline V gene data show CDR1 as SQVTM and CDR2 as ANQGSEA. The V end was cut by 4 bases, the J end by 6 bases, with 9 bases between. CDR3 length: 11 amino acids. CDR3: CSVVAGDGYTF. For the CDR3, the DNA is TGCAGCGTTGTGGCCGGGGATGGCTACACCTTC.

The gene calls are TRBV10-1 and TRBJ2-6; 7 nucleotides line up with TRBD1. CDR1 and CDR2 (germline): WNHNN, SYGVQD (reference sequence). This CDR3 is built from 14 residues. Trimming cost V 6 bases and J 2 bases; bases outside gene matches: 1. CDR3 nucleotides: TGCGCCAGCAGCACAGGGGCTGGGGCCAACGTCCTGACTTTC. This sequence encodes CASSTGAGANVLTF.

In its sample, this clone was seen once. The V and J genes are TRBV5-1 and TRBJ1-2, with D perhaps TRBD1 (5 bases). Germline lookup yields CDR1 SGHRS and CDR2 YFSETQ. This CDR3 is built from 14 residues. Trimming left V 2 bases short and J 4 bases short, with 12 bases between. The DNA of the CDR3 is TGCGCCAGCAGCTTCGTCGGGGGTATCTATGGCTACACCTTC. Encoded protein: CASSFVGGIYGYTF. The full variable domain, its missing parts supplied by reference TRBV5-1 and TRBJ1-2, is KAGVTQTPRYLIKTRGQQVTLSCSPISGHRSVSWYQQTPGQGLQFLFEYFSETQRNKGNFPGRFSGRQFSNSRSEMNVSTLELGDSALYLCASSFVGGIYGYTFGSGTRLTVV.

This sequence joins TRBV6-5 and TRBJ2-2; 8 bases line up with TRBD1. The germline V gene encodes CDR1 MNHEY and CDR2 SVGAGI. This CDR3 comprises 14 residues. With 2 bases clipped from V and 6 bases from J, the junction kept 2 bases outside the gene matches. The CDR3 DNA reads TGTGCCAGCAGTTACCGGACAGGGCCCGGGGAGCTGTTTTTT. Protein sequence: CASSYRTGPGELFF.

This clone has just one count. The CDR3 sequence: CASARPGGNQPQHF. CDR3 nucleotide sequence: TGTGCCAGCGCCCGGCCGGGGGGGAATCAGCCCCAGCATTTT. The chain links TRBV2 to TRBJ1-5; D may be TRBD1 (5 bases). CDR1 is SNHLY and CDR2 is FYNNEI in the germline V gene. CDR3 length: 14 amino acids. Trimming shortened V by 8 bases and J by 4 bases, and 15 bases separated the two germline ends.

The V and J genes are TRBV7-7 and TRBJ2-5; maybe TRBD2 (6 bases). The CDR3 has 15 amino acids. Germline CDR1 is SSHAT and CDR2 is FNYEAQ (reference sequence). The V gene lost 5 bases and the J gene lost 2 bases, with 15 bases spanning the gap. Written as DNA, the CDR3 is TGTGCCAGCAGCCCTAGCGAGTCCACACAAGAGACCCAGTACTTC. Amino acids: CASSPSESTQETQYF.

The chain joins TRBV6-5 to TRBJ1-1; D gene uncertain. The V end was cut by 0 bases, the J end by 6 bases, with 11 bases between. The CDR3 spans 14 residues. CDR1 MNHEY and CDR2 SVGAGI come from the germline V gene. The CDR3 here is CASSYSIAGAEAFF. CDR3 DNA sequence: TGTGCCAGCAGTTACTCGATAGCCGGGGCTGAAGCTTTCTTT.